Reported below is one TCR beta chain. At one end the junction does not follow the germline gene, possibly because of a read error. The CDR3 runs to 16 residues. CDR1 is SEHNR, CDR2 FQNEAQ, per germline (reference sequence). This sample was included in a study of blood T cells in healthy people across ages. Alongside a J-beta primer mix, a sample-barcoded 5' primer served in a second PCR lasting roughly 6 to 11 cycles. Each CDR3 protein is one row after TCRdb ran MiXCR on the 5' RACE reads. The data contain about 280,000 distinct CDR3 sequences, roughly 26% of them seen just once; the ten biggest clones take up 29%.

The chain carries TRBV7-9 and TRBJ2-7; tentatively, D is TRBD2 (5 bases). The sequence was obtained from a woman in her seventies in good health. The specimen was blood. The CDR3 loop is CASSLKDSALNYGQYF. The DNA of the CDR3 is TGTGCCAGCAGCTTAAAGGACTCAGCCTTAAACTACGGGCAGTACTTC.